This TCR beta chain was sequenced in a study of blood T cell repertoires in COVID-19. Study summary: Some COVID-19 samples were acute and others convalescent; all came from the United States, Italy and Spain.

Some clones are missing from TCRdb's copy, which holds only in-frame ones; the method was immunoSEQ multiplex PCR. The repertoire holds roughly 64,000 clones, with 78% as singletons. The V gene lost 2 bases and the J gene lost 5 bases, with 13 bases spanning the gap. Germline lookup yields CDR1 SEHNR and CDR2 FQNEAQ (reference sequence). This CDR3 is built from 15 residues. A Seattle source enrolled patients during active infection and followed them longitudinally. This clonotype was sampled from a man in his fifties or sixties with COVID-19, enrolled during active disease. What was sequenced was peripheral blood. The J gene is TRBJ2-1, the V gene TRBV7-9; perhaps TRBD2 as D (5 bases). The CDR3 nucleotides read TGTGCCAGCAGCTTATTCTGGGCGGGCGACAATGAGCAGTTCTTC. This sequence encodes CASSLFWAGDNEQFF.